A selection of T cell receptor beta chains follows, all from one sample in a study of blood T cell repertoires in COVID-19. Libraries were prepared by immunoSEQ multiplex PCR; TCRdb keeps only in-frame clonotypes and omits some of them. The repertoire holds fewer than 450,000 clones, with more than 70% as singletons. The material sequenced was PBMCs or T cells enriched from blood (not recorded which). All receptors come from a woman aged 18-35 years who had recovered from COVID-19. Each CDR3 is given with its conserved first and last residue. Each record gives: CDR3 DNA, CDR3 protein, clone size, J gene, D gene, V gene. A D gene is named only where the DNA matches it firmly. Size is omitted from some rows. Given values are once, few, many or a class for expanded clones.

TGTGCCAGCAGCATCCACGGACAGTCGAACACCGGGGAGCTGTTTTTT,CASSIHGQSNTGELFF,.,TRBJ2-2,.,TRBV9
TGTGCCAGCAGCTTAGACATCTCGGGAGCCGATAGGAGAACCGGGGAGCTGTTTTTT,CASSLDISGADRRTGELFF,.,TRBJ2-2,.,TRBV11-2
TGCGCCAGCAGCTTGCTCTCTATGGATTCACCCCTCCACTTT,CASSLLSMDSPLHF,.,TRBJ1-6,.,TRBV5-1
TGTGCCAGCAGCTTAGCCGCGAACACCGGGGAGCTGTTTTTT,CASSLAANTGELFF,once,TRBJ2-2,.,TRBV11-3
TGCGCCAGCAGCTTGGCCTTGACTAGCGGGGGGGTCGGCACAGATACGCAGTATTTT,CASSLALTSGGVGTDTQYF,.,TRBJ2-3,TRBD2,TRBV5-1
TGTGCTAGTGTGTTTAACGGCTACAATGAGCAGTTCTTC,CASVFNGYNEQFF,.,TRBJ2-1,.,TRBV12-5
TGTGCCAGCAGAGCCGGGACAGGGGGAGCTCAGCCCCAGCATTTT,CASRAGTGGAQPQHF,.,TRBJ1-5,TRBD1,TRBV2
TGTGCCAGCAGTTCCTACTTTGGGAGGGTGGACACTGAAGCTTTCTTT,CASSSYFGRVDTEAFF,.,TRBJ1-1,.,TRBV28
TGTGCCACCAGTGATGGCGGGGGGAACTACAATGAGCAGTTCTTC,CATSDGGGNYNEQFF,.,TRBJ2-1,TRBD2,TRBV24-1
TGTGCCAGCAGCTTGGAAGCAGGGCACACAGATACGCAGTATTTT,CASSLEAGHTDTQYF,.,TRBJ2-3,.,TRBV5-4
TGTGCCAGCAGTTACCCGACAGGGTCTGCCGGTCAGCCCCAGCATTTT,CASSYPTGSAGQPQHF,.,TRBJ1-5,TRBD1,TRBV6-2/TRBV6-3
TGCGCCAGCAGCCAAGGGACAGGGGTCTATGGCTACACCTTC,CASSQGTGVYGYTF,.,TRBJ1-2,TRBD1,TRBV4-3
TGTGCCAGCTCACCGGACAGCTACGAGCAGTACTTC,CASSPDSYEQYF,.,TRBJ2-7,.,TRBV18
TGTGCCAGTAGACCCGGAAACAGCTATGGCTACACCTTC,CASRPGNSYGYTF,few,TRBJ1-2,.,TRBV19
TGTGCCAGCTCACCGCTCGACAGGAACTATGGCTACACCTTC,CASSPLDRNYGYTF,.,TRBJ1-2,.,TRBV18
TGTGCCAGTAACAGGGCGTTAGGGAACACCATATATTTT,CASNRALGNTIYF,.,TRBJ1-3,.,TRBV28
TGTGCCAGCAGCTTGGCCTCCTACAATGAGCAGTTCTTC,CASSLASYNEQFF,.,TRBJ2-1,.,TRBV7-2
TGTGCCAGCAGCCAGACAGGTGACTATCAGCCCCAGCATTTT,CASSQTGDYQPQHF,.,TRBJ1-5,.,TRBV4-2
TGTGCCAGCAGTTACTCGTCGGGACTAGCTCAGTTCTTC,CASSYSSGLAQFF,.,TRBJ2-1,TRBD2,TRBV6-5
TGCAGCGCTCAGGGGGGGCTAGCGGGGCTCTACAATGAGCAGTTCTTC,CSAQGGLAGLYNEQFF,.,TRBJ2-1,TRBD2,TRBV29-1
TGTGCCAGTAGCCCCCACCGGGACAGGATGTCTGAAGCTTTCTTT,CASSPHRDRMSEAFF,.,TRBJ1-1,TRBD1,TRBV19
TGCGCCAGCAGCCCGGGACTAGCGGGGGGAATGCACACAGATACGCAGTATTTT,CASSPGLAGGMHTDTQYF,.,TRBJ2-3,TRBD2,TRBV5-1
TGCGCCAGCAGCCAAGATAAGGAGTACGAGCAGTACTTC,CASSQDKEYEQYF,.,TRBJ2-7,.,TRBV4-1
TGTGCCAGCAGCTTAGTGTCTCCTGGAAACACCATATATTTT,CASSLVSPGNTIYF,.,TRBJ1-3,.,TRBV7-9
TGTGCCTGGGCCCCTGGGCTTTTTGCGCAGGGGGTAACCTACGAGCAGTACTTC,CAWAPGLFAQGVTYEQYF,.,TRBJ2-7,TRBD1,TRBV30
TGCGCCAGCGGGGACAGGGTGCAGGGATACACAGATACGCAGTATTTT,CASGDRVQGYTDTQYF,.,TRBJ2-3,TRBD1,TRBV5-1